This T cell receptor (beta chain) was obtained from a study of blood T cell repertoires in COVID-19. Trimming took off 6 bases at V and 0 bases at J, with 9 bases between the two ends. CDR1 is SNHLY and CDR2 is FYNNEI in the germline V gene. CDR3 length equals 14 residues. This clone appeared a single time. Assay: immunoSEQ multiplex PCR; the TCRdb copy retains only in-frame clones and omits some. The sample yields almost 500,000 clones, around nine tenths seen once. Grouping used clinical history reported by participants in a survey and questionnaire. Sample: PBMCs or T cells enriched from blood (not recorded which). The V gene is TRBV2, the J gene TRBJ1-5; perhaps TRBD1 as D (5 bases). This sequence originates from a woman aged 55-70 years who had recovered from COVID-19. CDR3 nucleotide sequence: TGTGCCAGCAGGGCCAGGGATAGCAATCAGCCCCAGCATTTT. The encoded protein is CASRARDSNQPQHF.